This T cell receptor (beta chain) was obtained from a study of T cell responses to AZD1222 COVID-19 vaccine. Study-wide findings and caveats: Following two doses of AZD1222, Spike-specific TCR breadth and depth rose.

Only in-frame clones appear in the TCRdb table, and some are missing; sequencing was by immunoSEQ multiplex PCR. The sample holds over 95,000 clones; around nine tenths are singletons and the top ten take over 9.5%. Points on this clone: Its matching antigen is unknown.

This CDR3 has 16 amino acids. The V end lost 1 base, the J end lost 6 bases, and 16 bases lay between the germline ends. The germline gives CDR1 MNHNS, CDR2 SASEGT. This TCR came from an adult in good health. The chain recombines TRBV6-1 with TRBJ1-5, with a possible D match to TRBD1 (5 bases). The sample here was peripheral blood, taken on day 0 of AZD1222 vaccination. For the CDR3, the DNA is TGTGCCAGCAGTGAAGTTGGGACTGGATTAGGTCAGCCCCAGCATTTT. Its protein product is CASSEVGTGLGQPQHF.